Listed here is a single T cell receptor beta chain. The CDR3 spans 14 residues. The germline V and J ends were trimmed by 0 bases and 4 bases, with 10 bases remaining between them. Germline CDR1 is SGHDT and CDR2 is YYEEEE. This entry is derived from a study of shared T cell receptors in the human thymus. Clones were read by immunoSEQ multiplex PCR, and TCRdb kept only the in-frame ones, dropping some. The sample yields approximately 660,000 clones, approximately 88% seen once. The data also belong to a second study, concerning human thymus T cells. That publication notes: Thymic resections from corrective heart surgery supplied the tissue.

The chain combines TRBV5-6 with TRBJ1-2; D unresolved. The TCR originated in a boy younger than two with a congenital heart defect. The sequenced sample was thymocytes. The chain's CDR3 is CASSLGEGSYGYTF. The CDR3 nucleotides read TGTGCCAGCAGCTTGGGGGAGGGCTCCTATGGCTACACCTTC.